Listed here are 27 T cell receptor beta chains from one sample, sequenced in a study of cytomegalovirus exposure and HLA in healthy donors. This PCR relied on a set of 60 Vbeta primers and 13 Jbeta primers. Using immunoSEQ multiplex PCR, the repertoire was profiled, and TCRdb retains in-frame clones only, with some absent. This sample has hundreds of thousands of clones; around 65% occur once, and the top ten carry around 2%. The source material was PBMCs. The receptors here all came from a female donor in good health and CMV-seronegative.

V and J are TRBV2 and TRBJ2-7; possible D gene TRBD2, 6 bases. The V end lost 7 bases, the J end lost 3 bases, and 10 bases lay between the germline ends. Germline assignment: CDR1 SNHLY and CDR2 FYNNEI. The CDR3 is made up of 12 amino acids. In DNA, the CDR3 is TGTGCCAGCAAGACTAGTAGCTACGAGCAGTACTTC. It encodes CASKTSSYEQYF.

J is TRBJ2-1 and V is TRBV14; D ambiguous. V lost 1 base and J 5 bases, leaving 3 bases between the germline ends. This CDR3 is 12 amino acids long. The germline gives CDR1 SGHDN, CDR2 FVKESK. The CDR3 sequence is CASSQVDNEQFF. CDR3 bases: TGTGCCAGCAGCCAAGTCGACAATGAGCAGTTCTTC.

This clone appeared a few times. This chain links TRBV13 with TRBJ2-5; 9 nucleotides align to TRBD2. The germline gives CDR1 PRHDT, CDR2 FYEKMQ (reference sequence). The CDR3 runs to 15 residues. V lost 1 base and J lost 5; bases outside the gene matches: 5. The CDR3 nucleotides read TGTGCCAGCAGCTTAGTAGCGGGGGCCATGGAGACCCAGTACTTC. As protein: CASSLVAGAMETQYF.

This sequence joins TRBV6-5 and TRBJ2-1, with TRBD2 matching 10 bases. CDR3 size: 16 residues. V shed 2 bases, J shed 7 bases, and the junction held 8 bases outside the gene matches. The germline V gene encodes CDR1 MNHEY and CDR2 SVGAGI. This CDR3 is CASSYLSGRAGNEQFF. CDR3 bases: TGTGCCAGCAGTTACCTCAGCGGGAGGGCCGGGAATGAGCAGTTCTTC.

The table lists this clone with a count of one. V gene TRBV27 combines with J gene TRBJ2-3, with TRBD2 matching 10 bases. There are 17 residues in the CDR3. V gave up 5 bases and J gave up 4 bases; unmatched junction bases: 12. The germline gives CDR1 MNHEY, CDR2 SMNVEV (reference sequence). Here the CDR3 reads CASSKLAGPVGADTQYF. The CDR3 DNA is TGTGCCAGCAGTAAACTAGCGGGACCTGTAGGGGCAGATACGCAGTATTTT.

This rearrangement joins TRBV29-1 to TRBJ2-6, with 10 bases matching TRBD1. This CDR3 region has 16 residues. The germline gives CDR1 SQVTM, CDR2 ANQGSEA. Losses at the gene ends were 4 bases for V and 1 base for J; bases not matched to a gene: 4. CDR3 sequence (DNA): TGCAGCGTTGGGGGGGGACAGGGGTCTGGGGCCAACGTCCTGACTTTC. This sequence encodes CSVGGGQGSGANVLTF.

The J gene is TRBJ2-3, the V gene TRBV11-2, with 10 bases that match TRBD2. Germline V gene sequence: CDR1 SGHAT, CDR2 FQNNGV. This CDR3 region has 15 residues. Trimming at V came to 6 bases and at J to 5 bases, leaving 8 bases not matched to a gene. The CDR3 region has the DNA TGTGCCAGCAGACCTAGCGGGAGTTTTGGAGATACGCAGTATTTT. Its translation is CASRPSGSFGDTQYF.

The rearrangement links TRBV27 to TRBJ1-4; no clear D gene. Looked up from germline, CDR1 is MNHEY and CDR2 is SMNVEV (reference sequence). V dropped 3 bases and J dropped 2 bases, with 7 bases sitting between them. The CDR3 runs to 14 residues. The CDR3 DNA reads TGTGCCAGCAGTTTGGTTCGGACTAATGAAAAACTGTTTTTT. It specifies CASSLVRTNEKLFF.

The rearrangement uses TRBV6-5 and TRBJ1-1; possible D gene TRBD1, 6 bases. The CDR3 sequence is 15 residues long. V shed 4 bases and J shed 3 bases, with 15 bases lying between them. Germline CDR1 MNHEY, CDR2 SVGAGI. The CDR3 DNA reads as TGTGCCAGCAGTTTCTTGTTAGGGGGGGACACTGAAGCTTTCTTT. It yields the protein CASSFLLGGDTEAFF.

The V call is TRBV30, the J call TRBJ2-2, with 9 nucleotides matching TRBD1. The CDR3 has 15 amino acids. Trimming cost V 5 bases and J 4 bases; bases outside gene matches: 8. Germline CDR1 GTSNPN, CDR2 SVGIG (reference sequence). CDR3 in amino acids: CAWVLGTGITGELFF. Written as DNA, the CDR3 is TGTGCCTGGGTCTTAGGGACAGGGATCACCGGGGAGCTGTTTTTT.

J is TRBJ1-4 and V is TRBV29-1, with 7 bases aligning to TRBD1. The CDR3 sequence is 13 residues long. Germline V lookup: CDR1 SQVTM, CDR2 ANQGSEA. V shed 7 bases, J shed 5 bases, and the junction held 7 bases outside the gene matches. The CDR3 region is CSAGDSLNEKLFF. The CDR3 DNA follows: TGCAGCGCGGGGGACAGCCTGAATGAAAAACTGTTTTTT.

The chain joins TRBV29-1 to TRBJ1-2, with a tentative D call TRBD1 (6 bases). V lost 4 bases, J lost 3 bases, and 39 bases lay in between. In germline, CDR1 is SQVTM, CDR2 ANQGSEA. The CDR3 is made up of 22 amino acids. The CDR3 bases are TGCAGCGTTGCCCATAAGGGGGGGAGGGCCGGACAGCCAAGCCCGGGGGACTATGGCTACACCTTC. This gives the protein CSVAHKGGRAGQPSPGDYGYTF. Supplemented by reference TRBV29-1 and TRBJ1-2, the full variable domain reads SAVISQKPSRDICQRGTSLTIQCQVDSQVTMMFWYRQQPGQSLTLIATANQGSEATYESGFVIDKFPISRPNLTFSTLTVSNMSPEDSSIYLCSVAHKGGRAGQPSPGDYGYTFGSGTRLTVV.

The chain is built from TRBV7-2 and TRBJ2-1; 12 bases agree with TRBD2. This CDR3 contains 18 residues. The V segment lost 4 bases and the J segment 7 bases; nucleotides outside the gene matches: 14. Germline loops: CDR1 SGHTA, CDR2 FQGNSA. The CDR3 sequence is CASSSRFGLAGKDNEQFF. The CDR3 DNA follows: TGTGCCAGCAGCTCACGGTTCGGACTAGCGGGGAAGGATAATGAGCAGTTCTTC.

V is TRBV19 and J is TRBJ2-5; TRBD1 matches 7 bases. The assigned J gene may be wrong: the sequence end matches TRBJ2-7 better. Germline V CDR1 and CDR2: LNHDA, SQIVND (reference sequence). CDR3 size: 14 residues. This CDR3 is CASSMSTGDYEQYF. In nucleotides, the CDR3 is TGTGCCAGTAGTATGTCCACAGGGGATTACGAGCAGTACTTC.

This clone was seen many times. The rearrangement uses TRBV4-2 and TRBJ1-3; D uncertain. Germline CDR1 is LGHNA and CDR2 is YNFKEQ. V was pared by 0 bases and J by 0 bases, with 12 bases between. CDR3 length: 17 amino acids. CDR3 DNA: TGTGCCAGCAGCCAAGACAGTTCCTTAAACTCTGGAAACACCATATATTTT. Translation gives CASSQDSSLNSGNTIYF.

The rearrangement links TRBV11-3 to TRBJ1-4; D is perhaps TRBD1 (6 bases). V lost 3 bases to trimming and J lost 5 bases, with 13 bases between them. The CDR3 runs 15 residues. The germline CDR1 and CDR2 sequences are SGHNT and YENEEA. This CDR3 is CASSLGGGQNEKLFF. In DNA, the CDR3 is TGTGCCAGCAGCTTGGGTGGAGGACAGAATGAAAAACTGTTTTTT.

This chain joins TRBV7-6 and TRBJ2-3; D gene ambiguous. The germline V gene encodes CDR1 SGHVS and CDR2 FNYEAQ. The ends were cut back, 3 bases at V and 0 bases at J, with 13 bases in the middle. CDR3 length: 16 amino acids. As DNA, the CDR3 is TGTGCCAGCAGCTTTGTGTCTGAACTTAGCACAGATACGCAGTATTTT. It codes for CASSFVSELSTDTQYF.

The chain combines TRBV27 with TRBJ2-5, with 7 bases identical to TRBD1. Trimming took 2 bases from V and 3 from J; bases not matched to a gene: 3. The CDR3 spans 14 residues. The V gene's germline CDR1 is MNHEY and CDR2 SMNVEV (reference sequence). CDR3 sequence reads: CASSLNRGEETQYF. CDR3 nucleotide sequence: TGTGCCAGCAGTTTAAACAGGGGTGAAGAGACCCAGTACTTC.

This chain joins TRBV7-9 and TRBJ1-4, with 9 bases fitting TRBD1. The V gene's germline CDR1 is SEHNR and CDR2 FQNEAQ (reference sequence). Unmatched junction bases numbered 8, after V lost 4 bases and J lost 8 bases. This CDR3 is 15 amino acids long. CDR3 amino acids: CASSWGTGQKEKLFF. CDR3 DNA: TGTGCCAGCAGCTGGGGGACAGGGCAAAAGGAAAAACTGTTTTTT. The full variable domain, with the rest looked up from reference TRBV7-9 and TRBJ1-4, is DTGVSQNPRHKITKRGQNVTFRCDPISEHNRLYWYRQTLGQGPEFLTYFQNEAQLEKSRLLSDRFSAERPKGSFSTLEIQRTEQGDSAMYLCASSWGTGQKEKLFFGSGTQLSVL.

The chain combines TRBV27 with TRBJ1-1; D remains unclear. Germline assignment: CDR1 MNHEY and CDR2 SMNVEV (reference sequence). The V gene lost 3 bases and the J gene lost 1 base, with 9 bases spanning the gap. The CDR3 spans 14 residues. The CDR3 spells CASSFMGPNTEAFF. The CDR3 region has the DNA TGTGCCAGCAGTTTCATGGGCCCGAACACTGAAGCTTTCTTT.

This sequence joins TRBV7-9 and TRBJ2-3; 9 bases align to TRBD2. J was trimmed by 6 bases and V by 5 bases; bases with no gene match: 9. Germline lookup yields CDR1 SEHNR and CDR2 FQNEAQ (reference sequence). The CDR3 totals 15 residues. Here the CDR3 reads CASSTGLATVDTQYF. CDR3 in DNA: TGTGCCAGCAGCACGGGACTAGCTACCGTCGATACGCAGTATTTT.

The sample holds a few counts of this clone. The chain is built from TRBV5-1 and TRBJ2-5; D perhaps matches TRBD1 (6 bases). Judging by the DNA end, TRBJ2-7 fits better; the J call may be wrong. This CDR3 has 15 amino acids. Germline lookup yields CDR1 SGHRS and CDR2 YFSETQ. Here the CDR3 DNA reads TGCGCCAGCAGCCCCCGGGACAAGAGCTCCTACGAGCAGTACTTC. It specifies CASSPRDKSSYEQYF.

CDR3 residues: CASSLYGQGETEAFF. The CDR3, as DNA: TGTGCCAGCAGCTTGTATGGGCAGGGTGAAACTGAAGCTTTCTTT. The J gene is TRBJ1-1, the V gene TRBV5-6, with D perhaps TRBD1 (5 bases). This CDR3 contains 15 residues. V was trimmed by 1 base and J by 5 bases, leaving 15 bases between them. Germline lookup yields CDR1 SGHDT and CDR2 YYEEEE.

The gene calls are TRBV5-4 and TRBJ2-1; D is undetermined. V lost 0 bases and J lost 1, with 8 bases in between. The CDR3 loop spans 15 amino acids. The germline gives CDR1 SGHNT, CDR2 YYREEE (reference sequence). In nucleotides, the CDR3 is TGTGCCAGCAGCTTGGACAAGATGTCCTACAATGAGCAGTTCTTC. Translating gives CASSLDKMSYNEQFF. The full variable domain, its missing parts supplied by reference TRBV5-4 and TRBJ2-1, is ETGVTQSPTHLIKTRGQQVTLRCSSQSGHNTVSWYQQALGQGPQFIFQYYREEENGRGNFPPRFSGLQFPNYSSELNVNALELDDSALYLCASSLDKMSYNEQFFGPGTRLTVL.

The genes are TRBV27 and TRBJ1-3; 10 bases match TRBD1. This CDR3 spans 16 amino acids. The trim removed 4 bases at V and 3 bases at J, leaving 6 bases unmatched. The germline CDR1 and CDR2 sequences are MNHEY and SMNVEV (reference sequence). This CDR3 reads CASSSSGTGVGNTIYF. CDR3 sequence (DNA): TGTGCCAGCAGTTCTTCCGGGACAGGGGTTGGAAACACCATATATTTT.

This sequence joins TRBV19 and TRBJ2-3; unclear D gene. V lost 3 bases, J lost 1 base, and 11 bases lay in between. The CDR3 loop spans 15 amino acids. The germline gives CDR1 LNHDA, CDR2 SQIVND (reference sequence). The CDR3 DNA is TGTGCCAGTAGTATTGGCCTCCGTGGCACAGATACGCAGTATTTT. Its translation is CASSIGLRGTDTQYF.

A note on this clone: A much larger clone lies one base from this, so it may be a read error. This chain connects TRBV7-3 to TRBJ2-3; 10 bases map to TRBD2. Germline lookup yields CDR1 SGHTA and CDR2 FQGTGA. Trimming at V came to 3 bases and at J to 1 base, leaving 1 base not matched to a gene. The CDR3 spans 15 residues. CDR3 in DNA: TGTGCCAGCAGCTTGAGCGGGAGGGGCACAGATACGCAGTATTTT. It yields the protein CASSLSGRGTDTQYF.